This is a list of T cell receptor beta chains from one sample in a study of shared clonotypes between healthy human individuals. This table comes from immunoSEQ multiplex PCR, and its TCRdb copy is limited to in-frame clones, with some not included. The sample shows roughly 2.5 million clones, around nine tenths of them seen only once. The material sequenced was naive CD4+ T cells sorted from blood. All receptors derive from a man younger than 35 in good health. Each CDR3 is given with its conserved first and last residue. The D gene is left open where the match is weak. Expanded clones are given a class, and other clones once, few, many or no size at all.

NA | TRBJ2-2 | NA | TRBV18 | CASSPGTASLTGELFF | TGTGCCAGCTCACCTGGGACCGCTAGCCTCACCGGGGAGCTGTTTTTT
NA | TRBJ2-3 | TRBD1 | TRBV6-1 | CASSGMRGRNTDTQYF | TGTGCCAGCAGTGGGATGAGGGGGCGGAACACAGATACGCAGTATTTT
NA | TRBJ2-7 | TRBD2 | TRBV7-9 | CASSKGMGLAGEYEQYF | TGTGCCAGCAGCAAGGGTATGGGGCTAGCGGGGGAGTACGAGCAGTACTTC
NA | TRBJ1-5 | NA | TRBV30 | CAWVQRGASNQPQHF | TGTGCCTGGGTGCAACGGGGGGCAAGCAATCAGCCCCAGCATTTT
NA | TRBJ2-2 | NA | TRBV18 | CASSPVKNTGELFF | TGTGCCAGCTCACCGGTGAAGAACACCGGGGAGCTGTTTTTT
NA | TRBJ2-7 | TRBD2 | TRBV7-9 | CASSSMGLAGEQYF | TGTGCCAGCAGCTCTATGGGACTAGCCGGCGAGCAGTACTTC
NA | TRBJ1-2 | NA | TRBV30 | CAWTKGLGGTYGYTF | TGTGCCTGGACCAAAGGTTTAGGGGGAACCTATGGCTACACCTTC
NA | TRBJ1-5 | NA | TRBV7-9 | CASSLGVGPQHF | TGTGCCAGCAGCTTAGGGGTGGGGCCCCAGCATTTT
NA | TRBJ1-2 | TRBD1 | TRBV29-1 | CSVEEGTGWGYTF | TGCAGCGTTGAAGAGGGGACAGGGTGGGGCTACACCTTC
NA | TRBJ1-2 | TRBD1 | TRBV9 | CASSVGGQAYYGYTF | TGTGCCAGCAGCGTAGGGGGACAGGCTTACTATGGCTACACCTTC
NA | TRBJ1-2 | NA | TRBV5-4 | CASSREGSHNYGYTF | TGTGCCAGCAGTCGTGAGGGATCCCATAACTATGGCTACACCTTC
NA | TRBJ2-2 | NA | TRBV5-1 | CASSLEGSTGELFF | TGCGCCAGCAGCTTGGAAGGAAGCACCGGGGAGCTGTTTTTT
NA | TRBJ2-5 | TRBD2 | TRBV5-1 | CASSFRASGGAVETQYF | TGCGCCAGCAGCTTTAGGGCTAGCGGGGGGGCCGTGGAGACCCAGTACTTC
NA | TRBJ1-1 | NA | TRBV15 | CATSRVAGALMNTEAFF | TGTGCCACCAGCAGAGTAGCCGGGGCCCTGATGAACACTGAAGCTTTCTTT
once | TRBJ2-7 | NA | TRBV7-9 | CASSPGIQVTYEQYF | TGTGCCAGCAGCCCGGGAATTCAGGTAACCTACGAGCAGTACTTC
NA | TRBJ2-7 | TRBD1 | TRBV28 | CASSQIRGQNYEQYF | TGTGCCAGCAGTCAAATTAGGGGACAGAACTACGAGCAGTACTTC
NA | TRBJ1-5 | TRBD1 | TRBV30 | CAWSVSGQGRSQPQHF | TGTGCCTGGAGTGTAAGCGGACAGGGACGTAGTCAGCCCCAGCATTTT
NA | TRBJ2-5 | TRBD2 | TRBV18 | CASSGLVKETQYF | TGTGCCAGCTCGGGACTAGTCAAAGAGACCCAGTACTTC
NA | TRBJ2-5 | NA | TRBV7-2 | CASSLGRAETQYF | TGTGCCAGCAGCTTAGGGCGGGCGGAGACCCAGTACTTC
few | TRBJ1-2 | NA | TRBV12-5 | CASSLGGIGGYTF | TGTGCTAGTTCCTTGGGTGGGATAGGTGGCTACACCTTC
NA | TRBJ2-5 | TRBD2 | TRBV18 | CASSPPTSQETQYF | TGTGCCAGCTCACCTCCGACTAGCCAGGAGACCCAGTACTTC
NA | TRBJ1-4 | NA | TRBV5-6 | CASSLARGEKLFF | TGTGCCAGCAGCTTGGCGAGGGGTGAAAAACTGTTTTTT
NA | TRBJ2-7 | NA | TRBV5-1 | CASSLAGSAYEQYF | TGCGCCAGCAGCTTGGCGGGGAGCGCCTACGAGCAGTACTTC
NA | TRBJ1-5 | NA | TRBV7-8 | CASSLGFLRQGHQPQHF | TGTGCCAGCAGCTTAGGTTTTTTAAGGCAGGGACATCAGCCCCAGCATTTT
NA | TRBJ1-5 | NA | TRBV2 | CASSADRNQPQHF | TGTGCCAGCAGTGCGGACAGAAATCAGCCCCAGCATTTT
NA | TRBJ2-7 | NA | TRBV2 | CASRETGPYEQYF | TGTGCCAGCAGAGAAACCGGACCCTACGAGCAGTACTTC
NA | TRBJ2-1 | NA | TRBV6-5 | CASTQGNEQFF | TGTGCCAGCACTCAGGGAAATGAGCAGTTCTTC
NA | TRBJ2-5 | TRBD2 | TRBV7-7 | CASSLAGRETQYF | TGTGCTAGCAGCTTAGCGGGGCGGGAGACCCAGTACTTC
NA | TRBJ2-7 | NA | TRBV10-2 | CASSTGPRSSYEQYF | TGCGCCAGCAGTACAGGTCCTCGGAGCTCCTACGAGCAGTACTTC
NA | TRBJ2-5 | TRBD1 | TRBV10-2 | CASAGQGADETQYF | TGCGCCAGCGCGGGACAGGGGGCCGATGAGACCCAGTACTTC
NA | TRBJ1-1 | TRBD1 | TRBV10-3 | CAISGGTGDAFF | TGTGCCATCAGCGGAGGAACAGGGGACGCTTTCTTT
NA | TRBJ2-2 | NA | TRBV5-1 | CASMAQVAHAGELFF | TGCGCCAGCATGGCCCAGGTGGCCCACGCCGGGGAGCTGTTTTTT
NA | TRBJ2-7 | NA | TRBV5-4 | CASSVDRAGEYF | TGTGCCAGCAGCGTAGACAGGGCGGGGGAGTACTTC
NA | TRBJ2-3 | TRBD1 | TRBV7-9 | CASSEIWTGSTDTQYF | TGTGCCAGCAGTGAAATATGGACAGGGTCCACAGATACGCAGTATTTT
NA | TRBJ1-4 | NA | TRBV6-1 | CASRGGETANEKLFF | TGTGCCAGCAGGGGGGGGGAAACAGCAAATGAAAAACTGTTTTTT
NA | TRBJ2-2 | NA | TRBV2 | CASSVSSTGELFF | TGTGCCAGCAGTGTTAGTTCTACCGGGGAGCTGTTTTTT
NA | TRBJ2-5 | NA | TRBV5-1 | CASSFGTVLAQETQYF | TGCGCCAGCAGCTTTGGAACGGTATTAGCCCAAGAGACCCAGTACTTC
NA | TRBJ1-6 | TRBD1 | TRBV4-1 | CASNRGGIPNSPLHF | TGCGCCAGCAACAGGGGCGGAATACCCAATTCACCCCTCCACTTT
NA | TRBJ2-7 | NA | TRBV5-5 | CASSSRVSGLRYYEQYF | TGTGCCAGCAGCTCCCGGGTTAGCGGTCTTCGCTACTACGAGCAGTACTTC
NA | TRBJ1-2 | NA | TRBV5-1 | CASKPTGFDGYTF | TGCGCCAGCAAACCCACAGGGTTTGATGGCTACACCTTC
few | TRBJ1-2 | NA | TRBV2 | CASTDSSLGGYTF | TGTGCCAGCACTGACAGTTCCTTAGGGGGCTACACCTTC